This record covers a single TCR beta chain. These data belong to a study of early T cells in non-severe SARS-CoV-2 infection. TCRdb itself ran the 5' RACE reads through MiXCR, one entry per CDR3 protein. The data show more than 45,000 distinct CDR3 sequences, under 15% seen once. Trimming shortened V by 3 bases and J by 4 bases, and 11 bases separated the two germline ends. Germline V lookup: CDR1 SGHKS, CDR2 YYEKEE (reference sequence). The CDR3 consists of 13 residues. V gene TRBV5-5 combines with J gene TRBJ2-7; D perhaps matches TRBD2 (5 bases). The receptor was isolated from an adult who was a healthcare worker with PCR-confirmed SARS-CoV-2 infection or an uninfected control (not recorded which). Sequencing was performed on whole blood. CDR3 protein: CASSYFSGYEQYF. The CDR3 DNA follows: TGTGCCAGCAGCTATTTTTCGGGGTACGAGCAGTACTTC.